Each of the 6 T cell receptor beta chains below was sequenced from the same sample in a study of blood T cell repertoires in COVID-19. TCRdb's copy holds only in-frame clones and misses some; the assay was immunoSEQ multiplex PCR. Counted here are about 190,000 clones, 84% occurring once; the ten biggest clones make up approximately 3%. Sequencing was performed on PBMCs or T cells enriched from blood (not recorded which). The receptors were sampled from a woman under 40 who had recovered from COVID-19.

V usage is TRBV19 and J usage is TRBJ1-6, with a tentative D call TRBD1 (5 bases). The V and J ends lost 3 bases and 9 bases respectively, with 12 bases between them. The CDR3 has 14 residues. Germline CDR1 and CDR2: LNHDA and SQIVND (reference sequence). CDR3 sequence (DNA): TGTGCCAGTAGTATTGGGGGGGAGAGTTCACCCCTCCACTTT. Its translation: CASSIGGESSPLHF.

This chain connects TRBV29-1 to TRBJ1-6; TRBD1 agrees at 7 bases. CDR1 is SQVTM and CDR2 is ANQGSEA in the germline V gene. Losses at the gene ends were 4 bases for V and 7 bases for J; bases not matched to a gene: 4. The CDR3 has 13 residues. The CDR3 reads CSVGTGENSPLHF. For the CDR3, the DNA is TGCAGCGTTGGGACAGGAGAAAATTCACCCCTCCACTTT. Combining the CDR3 with reference TRBV29-1 and TRBJ1-6 gives the whole variable domain SAVISQKPSRDICQRGTSLTIQCQVDSQVTMMFWYRQQPGQSLTLIATANQGSEATYESGFVIDKFPISRPNLTFSTLTVSNMSPEDSSIYLCSVGTGENSPLHFGNGTRLTVT.

The genes are TRBV7-2 and TRBJ2-7; 13 bases match TRBD2. CDR1 SGHTA and CDR2 FQGNSA come from the germline V gene. The junction had 9 bases not matched to a gene; V was cut back by 5 bases and J by 5 bases. The CDR3 totals 16 residues. The CDR3 here is CASSPWTSGSTHEQYF. The CDR3 bases are TGTGCCAGCAGCCCCTGGACTAGCGGGAGTACTCACGAGCAGTACTTC.

This clone was observed once. The genes are TRBV5-8 and TRBJ2-7; D gene unclear. Germline V gene lookup returns CDR1 SGHTS and CDR2 YDEGEE. This CDR3 contains 11 residues. The ends were cut back, 5 bases at V and 5 bases at J, with 8 bases in the middle. CDR3 loop: CASSISHEQYF. Written as DNA, the CDR3 is TGTGCCAGCAGTATTAGTCACGAGCAGTACTTC.

CDR3 residues: CASRQTGQGEKLFF. The CDR3 region has the DNA TGTGCCAGCAGACAGACAGGGCAGGGGGAAAAACTGTTTTTT. The chain links TRBV28 to TRBJ1-4; TRBD1 agrees at 7 bases. The CDR3 runs to 14 residues. The V gene end was trimmed by 6 bases and the J gene end by 8 bases; junction bases not matched to a gene: 9. Germline V CDR1 and CDR2: MDHEN, SYDVKM.

The V and J genes are TRBV2 and TRBJ1-2, with 7 bases fitting TRBD1. The CDR3 is made up of 13 amino acids. V shed 6 bases and J 8 bases; nucleotides not matched to a gene: 9. Germline lookup yields CDR1 SNHLY and CDR2 FYNNEI. DNA for the CDR3: TGTGCCAGCAGGCCCCAGGGGGAGGAAGGCTACACCTTC. Translating it yields CASRPQGEEGYTF.